This T cell receptor beta chain derives from a study of shared T cell receptors in the human thymus (dated by TCRdb to about 2021). Some background on the complete study: The study examined how the human thymus generates shared, self-reactive T-cell receptor alpha chains.

Preparation of the library involved the immunoSEQ multiplex PCR assay. TCRdb took over this immuneACCESS table, retaining in-frame rearrangements with V and J assigned. Such tables are incomplete; in checked studies, under half of the missing clones stem from an unresolved V gene, and the remainder is unexplained. This sample is represented by about 660,000 clones; roughly 88% of them were singletons. The ten largest clones capture around 0.0099% of the sample. Trimming removed 8 bases from V and 8 bases from J; the gene matches leave 13 bases unexplained. Based on the germline V gene (reference sequence), the CDR1 and CDR2 sequences are LNHDA and SQIVND. The CDR3 starts with the cysteine, ends with the phenylalanine, and has 17 residues. Here the CDR3 DNA is all that survives: 51 bases in frame from base 1. To note about this clone: The clone's antigen remains unknown. Base qualities are not provided; no much larger clone lies one nucleotide away.

These data also formed part of another study, on human thymus T cells. The second study's paper adds: Immunologically healthy infants undergoing open corrective cardiac surgery for congenital heart defects in Finland were used as donors. Thymus tissue was obtained as surgical resects removed during corrective cardiac surgery. Both the thymic and the peripheral blood repertoires appeared to show biased V and J gene segment usage. The related research found that thymic TCR repertoires overlapped highly between unrelated individuals. The study described the TCR alpha and beta repertoires in about eight infant thymus samples and a handful of matching peripheral blood samples. Donor ages ranging from roughly 6 to 244 days were recorded, and over 5 male and a couple of female infants were included in the cohort. Thymocytes were freed from the tissue by mechanical means and kept at -70 degrees C as pellets of roughly 8.5-31 million cells. A QIAsymphony instrument was used to extract genomic DNA from frozen cell pellets. Using the immunoSEQ multiplex PCR assay, the TCRB and TCRAD loci were amplified from a standardized quantity of quality-controlled genomic DNA. The amplicons covered the V(D)J region and were long enough to include the CDR3 and to identify the V and J genes. The commercial immunoSEQ service was used to sequence amplicons on an Illumina platform. Primer bias and sequencing errors were corrected as previously described, and TCRAD and TCRB definitions were based on the IMGT database. Analysis of the repertoires was done with immunoSEQ Analyzer 3.0 and VDJTools and included basic statistics, V/J segment usage, diversity estimates, rarefaction and pairwise overlap. Diversity was estimated using the Chao1, ChaoE, Efron-Thisted, Shannon and inverse Simpson indices, and was also estimated on datasets down-sampled to the size of the smallest sample. Repertoire overlap was assessed by strict matching of CDR3 nucleotide sequence, V gene and J gene, and clustering was done by Jaccard-based multidimensional scaling. Thymus samples yielded on average around 850,000 unique TCRB clonotypes, compared with around 84,000 from blood samples.

The V and J genes are TRBV19 and TRBJ2-1; 15 junctional bases match TRBD2. The receptor comes from a boy under two years old with a congenital heart defect. Donor details come from another sample of the same person, matched by shared clones. Sequencing was performed on thymocytes. In nucleotides, the sequence is TGTGCCAGTCGAACCAGGCAGAGGACTAGCGGGAGGGATGAGCAGTTCTTC. It is translated as CASRTRQRTSGRDEQFF.